The rows below give T cell receptor beta chains drawn from one sample of a study of blood T cell repertoires in COVID-19. Assay: immunoSEQ multiplex PCR; the TCRdb copy retains only in-frame clones and omits some. The repertoire consists of about 45,000 clones, with around 79% occurring once and the leading ten covering more than 13%. The sample comprised peripheral blood. These receptors all stem from a human donor in a cohort sampled during active COVID-19. CDR3s include the opening cysteine and the closing phenylalanine or tryptophan. D genes are given only for firm matches. Some rows mark clone size as missing; the rest say once, few, many or name a class of expanded clone.

CASSLGAGPYEQYF | TGTGCCAGCAGCTTGGGAGCGGGGCCCTACGAGCAGTACTTC | TRBJ2-7 | 14 | NA | TRBD2 | TRBV5-4
CASSWAGTSGSWGQETQYF | TGTGCCAGCAGCTGGGCCGGGACTAGCGGGAGCTGGGGCCAGGAGACCCAGTACTTC | TRBJ2-5 | 19 | NA | TRBD2 | TRBV5-8
CSVSLGLGNEQFF | TGCAGCGTCTCTTTGGGACTAGGCAATGAGCAGTTCTTC | TRBJ2-1 | 13 | NA | TRBD2 | TRBV29-1
CASSPRASGSHEQFF | TGTGCCAGCAGCCCGCGGGCTAGCGGGAGTCATGAGCAGTTCTTC | TRBJ2-1 | 15 | once | TRBD2 | TRBV7-8
CASSPTGTGITSGPSYEQYF | TGCGCCAGCAGCCCAACCGGGACAGGGATAACTAGCGGACCCTCCTACGAGCAGTACTTC | TRBJ2-7 | 20 | NA | NA | TRBV5-1
CASSLDGETQYF | TGCGCCAGCAGCTTGGACGGGGAGACCCAGTACTTC | TRBJ2-5 | 12 | NA | NA | TRBV5-1
CASSLAGDGGEQFF | TGCGCCAGCAGCTTGGCAGGAGACGGGGGGGAGCAGTTCTTC | TRBJ2-1 | 14 | NA | TRBD2 | TRBV5-1
CASSFSPNDSPLHF | TGTGCCAGCAGTTTCAGTCCCAACGATTCACCCCTCCACTTT | TRBJ1-6 | 14 | NA | NA | TRBV27
CAWSVGGTPARELFF | TGTGCCTGGAGTGTGGGCGGGACTCCTGCCCGGGAGCTGTTTTTT | TRBJ2-2 | 15 | NA | NA | TRBV30
CASSPMRADEKLFF | TGTGCCAGCAGTCCTATGAGGGCGGATGAAAAACTGTTTTTT | TRBJ1-4 | 14 | NA | NA | TRBV28
CSARSDWEAFF | TGCAGCGCGAGGTCAGACTGGGAAGCTTTCTTT | TRBJ1-1 | 11 | NA | NA | TRBV29-1
CASSLEGSSGFLGSSYNEQFF | TGTGCCAGCAGCTTAGAAGGGTCTAGCGGCTTCCTCGGGAGCTCCTACAATGAGCAGTTCTTC | TRBJ2-1 | 21 | NA | TRBD2 | TRBV7-8
CATSANGQGRAEQFF | TGTGCCACCAGCGCTAACGGACAGGGCCGGGCTGAGCAGTTCTTC | TRBJ2-1 | 15 | few | TRBD1 | TRBV24-1
CASSPPGLADYGELFF | TGTGCCAGCTCACCACCTGGACTAGCAGACTACGGGGAGCTGTTTTTT | TRBJ2-2 | 16 | NA | TRBD2 | TRBV18
CATSDPGRELSNEQFF | TGTGCCACCAGTGACCCGGGGCGGGAGCTGAGTAATGAGCAGTTCTTC | TRBJ2-1 | 16 | NA | TRBD2 | TRBV24-1
CASSLDRGRSNQPQHF | TGTGCCAGCTCACTGGACAGGGGGCGAAGCAATCAGCCCCAGCATTTT | TRBJ1-5 | 16 | NA | TRBD1 | TRBV18
CASSLDLNNEQFF | TGTGCCAGCAGCTTAGATTTAAACAATGAGCAGTTCTTC | TRBJ2-1 | 13 | NA | NA | TRBV11-3
CASSPQGVGGAFF | TGTGCCAGCAGCCCGCAGGGGGTCGGTGGAGCTTTCTTT | TRBJ1-1 | 13 | NA | TRBD1 | TRBV6-5
CASSIGLAGVLAGELFF | TGTGCCAGTAGTATAGGACTAGCGGGAGTTTTAGCCGGGGAGCTGTTTTTT | TRBJ2-2 | 17 | few | TRBD2 | TRBV19
CAWGEDSGNTIYF | TGTGCCTGGGGTGAGGACTCTGGAAACACCATATATTTT | TRBJ1-3 | 13 | NA | NA | TRBV30
CSASYRGRKRSYNEQFF | TGCAGTGCTAGTTACAGGGGGAGGAAGAGGAGTTACAATGAGCAGTTCTTC | TRBJ2-1 | 17 | NA | TRBD1 | TRBV20-1
CASSPQGYGYTF | TGTGCCAGCAGTCCTCAGGGTTACGGCTACACCTTC | TRBJ1-2 | 12 | NA | NA | TRBV12-3/TRBV12-4
CASTEVAGYTGELFF | TGTGCCAGCACTGAGGTAGCGGGGTACACCGGGGAGCTGTTTTTT | TRBJ2-2 | 15 | NA | TRBD2 | TRBV7-8
CASSLRQGASEQYF | TGTGCCAGCAGCTTGCGACAGGGGGCGAGCGAGCAGTACTTC | TRBJ2-7 | 14 | NA | TRBD1 | TRBV7-2
CASTPDRVPSGANVLTF | TGTGCCAGCACCCCGGACAGGGTCCCATCTGGGGCCAACGTCCTGACTTTC | TRBJ2-6 | 17 | NA | TRBD1 | TRBV27
CASSPIGQGLSYEQYF | TGTGCCAGCAGCCCCATCGGGCAGGGCCTGTCCTACGAGCAGTACTTC | TRBJ2-7 | 16 | few | NA | TRBV14
CAWPYRGPGCCTIYF | TGTGCCTGGCCTTACAGGGGGCCCGGGTGTTGCACCATATATTTT | TRBJ1-3 | 15 | once | TRBD1 | TRBV30
CASRRGTAEAFF | TGTGCCAGCAGACGCGGGACAGCTGAAGCTTTCTTT | TRBJ1-1 | 12 | NA | TRBD1 | TRBV28
CASSYRQGNTEAFF | TGTGCCAGCAGTTACCGACAGGGAAACACTGAAGCTTTCTTT | TRBJ1-1 | 14 | NA | TRBD1 | TRBV27
CASSLAASGSPRFF | TGTGCCAGCAGCTTAGCGGCTAGCGGGAGCCCCAGGTTCTTC | TRBJ2-1 | 14 | NA | TRBD2 | TRBV7-9
CASSSIDTSYEQYF | TGTGCCAGTAGTTCGATCGACACGTCCTACGAGCAGTACTTC | TRBJ2-7 | 14 | NA | NA | TRBV19
CASAGQSHEQYF | TGTGCCAGCGCGGGACAGTCCCACGAGCAGTACTTC | TRBJ2-7 | 12 | NA | NA | TRBV28
CASSRQGAETQYF | TGTGCCAGCAGCCGTCAGGGGGCTGAGACCCAGTACTTC | TRBJ2-5 | 13 | NA | TRBD1 | TRBV27
CATGRTGGNTIYF | TGTGCCACCGGGCGGACGGGGGGAAACACCATATATTTT | TRBJ1-3 | 13 | few | NA | TRBV6-5
CASRKQGVNQPQHF | TGTGCCAGCAGAAAACAGGGCGTCAATCAGCCCCAGCATTTT | TRBJ1-5 | 14 | NA | NA | TRBV28
CASSLTEGPNTEAFF | TGTGCCAGCAGCTTAACGGAGGGCCCGAACACTGAAGCTTTCTTT | TRBJ1-1 | 15 | few | NA | TRBV7-8
CASAHGGLAGYEQYF | TGTGCCAGCGCCCACGGGGGGCTAGCGGGTTACGAGCAGTACTTC | TRBJ2-7 | 15 | NA | TRBD2 | TRBV28
CASSHGAIAGTNTGELFF | TGTGCTAGCAGCCACGGGGCTATAGCGGGAACGAACACCGGGGAGCTGTTTTTT | TRBJ2-2 | 18 | few | TRBD2 | TRBV7-7
CASSYQGAAGNTIYF | TGTGCCAGCAGCTATCAGGGGGCTGCTGGAAACACCATATATTTT | TRBJ1-3 | 15 | once | TRBD1 | TRBV7-9
CASSQGALDFPYEQYF | TGTGCCAGCAGCCAAGGGGCTTTGGACTTCCCCTACGAGCAGTACTTC | TRBJ2-7 | 16 | NA | NA | TRBV3-1/TRBV3-2
CASSFSGLDYEQYF | TGTGCCAGCAGCTTTAGCGGCCTCGACTACGAGCAGTACTTC | TRBJ2-7 | 14 | NA | NA | TRBV7-8
CASWGVNQPQHF | TGTGCCAGCTGGGGAGTCAATCAGCCCCAGCATTTT | TRBJ1-5 | 12 | NA | NA | TRBV28
CSVDGRTSEDTQYF | TGCAGCGTTGACGGAAGGACTAGCGAAGATACGCAGTATTTT | TRBJ2-3 | 14 | NA | TRBD2 | TRBV29-1
CASSLPGGGEGVETQYF | TGTGCCAGCAGTTTGCCCGGGGGGGGCGAAGGGGTAGAGACCCAGTACTTC | TRBJ2-5 | 17 | once | TRBD2 | TRBV28
CASSLSLAGDGNIQYF | TGCGCCAGCAGCTTAAGTCTAGCGGGAGACGGAAACATTCAGTACTTC | TRBJ2-4 | 16 | NA | TRBD2 | TRBV5-1
CASSLRGLAGGEGTQYF | TGTGCCAGCAGCTTACGTGGGCTAGCGGGAGGGGAGGGTACGCAGTATTTT | TRBJ2-3 | 17 | NA | TRBD2 | TRBV7-8
CASSGGGTGQHEQYF | TGCGCCAGCAGTGGAGGGGGGACAGGGCAACACGAGCAGTACTTC | TRBJ2-7 | 15 | NA | TRBD1 | TRBV5-1
CATANRATGHYGYTF | TGTGCCACCGCGAACAGAGCAACAGGGCACTATGGCTACACCTTC | TRBJ1-2 | 15 | NA | NA | TRBV2
CASSQTGDSYNEQFF | TGCGCCAGCAGCCAGACAGGGGACTCCTACAATGAGCAGTTCTTC | TRBJ2-1 | 15 | NA | TRBD1 | TRBV5-1